The clone carrying this T cell receptor beta chain was detected only a few times. This specimen comes from a study of identical twins. Through template switching, a universal primer site was introduced, and the cDNA contained unique molecular identifiers. From the 5' RACE reads, TCRdb called clonotypes with MiXCR, one entry per CDR3 protein. The sample has roughly 230,000 distinct CDR3 sequences; roughly 8% are singletons. The V end was cut by 1 base, the J end by 3 bases, with 12 bases between. Germline V gene lookup returns CDR1 LGHNA and CDR2 YSLEER. The CDR3 has 15 amino acids. In addition, the sample was reused for a study of yellow fever vaccine responses in identical twins.

The sequenced material came from CD8+ T cells sorted from blood. This rearrangement joins TRBV4-3 to TRBJ1-1, with a tentative D call TRBD1 (5 bases). The clonotype was recovered from a woman under 30 in good health. The CDR3 region is CASSQGTGGDTEAFF. CDR3 coding DNA: TGCGCCAGCAGCCAAGGGACGGGAGGGGACACTGAAGCTTTCTTT.